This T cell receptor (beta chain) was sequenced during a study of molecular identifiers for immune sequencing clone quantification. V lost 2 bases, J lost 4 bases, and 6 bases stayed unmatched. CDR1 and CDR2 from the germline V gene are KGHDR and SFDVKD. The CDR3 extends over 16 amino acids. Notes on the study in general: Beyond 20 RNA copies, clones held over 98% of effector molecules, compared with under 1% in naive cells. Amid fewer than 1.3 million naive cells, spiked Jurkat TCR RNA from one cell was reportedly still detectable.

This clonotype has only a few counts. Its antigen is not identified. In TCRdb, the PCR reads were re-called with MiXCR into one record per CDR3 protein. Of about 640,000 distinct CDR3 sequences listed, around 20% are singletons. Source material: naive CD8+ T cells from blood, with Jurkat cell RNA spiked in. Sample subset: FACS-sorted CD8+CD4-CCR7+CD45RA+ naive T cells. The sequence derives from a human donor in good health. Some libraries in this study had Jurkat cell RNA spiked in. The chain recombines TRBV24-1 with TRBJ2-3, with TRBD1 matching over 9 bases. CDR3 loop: CATSDSRTGDPDTQYF. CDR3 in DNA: TGTGCCACCAGTGATTCTAGGACAGGGGATCCAGATACGCAGTATTTT.